This T cell receptor (beta chain) was recorded in a study of blood T cells in healthy people across ages. Study-wide findings and caveats: Observed TCR beta diversity per million T cells went down as age went up. This fall followed a roughly linear course with age. When set beside aged donors, long-lived donors presented more naive CD4+ cells and higher diversity.

A J-beta primer mix and a sample-barcoded 5' primer were used in a second PCR of about 7 to 12 cycles. Each cDNA molecule received a tag from a template-switch adaptor that had 12 random nucleotides. TCRdb re-called the 5' RACE reads with MiXCR, one entry per CDR3 protein. Counted here are roughly 830,000 distinct CDR3 sequences, around 62% occurring once; the ten biggest clones make up 25% to 35%. The germline CDR1 and CDR2 sequences are MGHDK and SYGVNS. The CDR3 has 12 amino acids. V lost 7 bases and J lost 8, with 14 bases in between. With regard to this clonotype: The antigen is not known.

This clonotype was sampled from a man aged 25-40 years in good health. Sequencing input: blood. The chain links TRBV25-1 to TRBJ1-2; D is perhaps TRBD1 (6 bases). For the CDR3, the DNA is TGTGCCAGCACCCTGACAGGTGCGGGCTACACCTTC. Its protein is CASTLTGAGYTF.